Listed below are T cell receptor beta chains from one sample, sequenced in a study of blood T cell repertoires in COVID-19. This table comes from immunoSEQ multiplex PCR, and its TCRdb copy is limited to in-frame clones, with some not included. This table has 200,000 or so clones, roughly 90% appearing once. Sequenced: peripheral blood. Source of these receptors: a woman aged 70 to 79 with acute or convalescent COVID-19. The CDR3 runs from the conserved cysteine through the conserved F or W. Fields, in order: V gene, clone size, J gene, CDR3 protein. Clone size, where shown, is once, few, many, or a class for clones that have expanded.

V gene: TRBV19; clone size: -; J gene: TRBJ1-5; CDR3 protein: CASVDKVQTWSNQPQHF
V gene: TRBV18; clone size: -; J gene: TRBJ1-5; CDR3 protein: CASSPNGQGFSNQPQHF
V gene: TRBV29-1; clone size: -; J gene: TRBJ2-7; CDR3 protein: CSVAGGSPYEQYF
V gene: TRBV27; clone size: -; J gene: TRBJ2-7; CDR3 protein: CASSFRQASYEQYF
V gene: TRBV4-2; clone size: -; J gene: TRBJ2-1; CDR3 protein: CASSQPLGNEQFF
V gene: TRBV7-9; clone size: once; J gene: TRBJ1-2; CDR3 protein: CASSSPTILAYGYTF
V gene: TRBV6-2/TRBV6-3; clone size: few; J gene: TRBJ1-4; CDR3 protein: CASSTPGQTATNEKLFF
V gene: TRBV6-2/TRBV6-3; clone size: -; J gene: TRBJ1-5; CDR3 protein: CASSGQPNQPQHF
V gene: TRBV3-1/TRBV3-2; clone size: -; J gene: TRBJ1-5; CDR3 protein: CASSLRGQRNQPQHF
V gene: TRBV27; clone size: few; J gene: TRBJ1-5; CDR3 protein: CASNGFPSNQPQHF
V gene: TRBV3-1/TRBV3-2; clone size: -; J gene: TRBJ1-1; CDR3 protein: CASSQVSGGLRNTEAFF
V gene: TRBV10-3; clone size: -; J gene: TRBJ1-2; CDR3 protein: CAIRGTDPSYGYTF
V gene: TRBV6-6; clone size: -; J gene: TRBJ2-1; CDR3 protein: CASSPGTSGGTPFTTTSSYNEQFF
V gene: TRBV4-1; clone size: -; J gene: TRBJ1-2; CDR3 protein: CASNSFSRGYTF
V gene: TRBV19; clone size: once; J gene: TRBJ1-2; CDR3 protein: CASSISGGISTNYGYTF
V gene: TRBV19; clone size: -; J gene: TRBJ2-1; CDR3 protein: CASTQSIGSEQFF
V gene: TRBV15; clone size: -; J gene: TRBJ1-5; CDR3 protein: CATSRGGGRASNQPQHF
V gene: TRBV12-5; clone size: -; J gene: TRBJ2-3; CDR3 protein: CASGLVLLAGETDTQYF
V gene: TRBV18; clone size: -; J gene: TRBJ1-3; CDR3 protein: CASSPDGQGVIGNTIYF
V gene: TRBV25-1; clone size: -; J gene: TRBJ2-7; CDR3 protein: CASSERHEQYF
V gene: TRBV4-3; clone size: -; J gene: TRBJ1-4; CDR3 protein: CASSRLGELFF
V gene: TRBV5-1; clone size: -; J gene: TRBJ2-3; CDR3 protein: CASSRTGDGTDTQYF
V gene: TRBV4-2; clone size: -; J gene: TRBJ1-2; CDR3 protein: CASSQDQIGGYGYTF
V gene: TRBV5-1; clone size: -; J gene: TRBJ2-3; CDR3 protein: CASSLGPAGGGTDTQYF
V gene: TRBV10-3; clone size: -; J gene: TRBJ1-2; CDR3 protein: CAITPSADYGYTF
V gene: TRBV5-6; clone size: -; J gene: TRBJ1-2; CDR3 protein: CASSLGRQFPYGYTF
V gene: TRBV6-2/TRBV6-3; clone size: -; J gene: TRBJ1-1; CDR3 protein: CASSYGEKNTEAFF
V gene: TRBV19; clone size: -; J gene: TRBJ2-5; CDR3 protein: CASSIGFGGETQYF
V gene: TRBV5-1; clone size: -; J gene: TRBJ2-3; CDR3 protein: CASSPRTGSTDTQYF
V gene: TRBV6-5; clone size: -; J gene: TRBJ2-7; CDR3 protein: CASSLTGGSYEQYF
V gene: TRBV6-5; clone size: -; J gene: TRBJ2-1; CDR3 protein: CASYQGRSSYNEQFF
V gene: TRBV7-2; clone size: once; J gene: TRBJ1-5; CDR3 protein: CASSLQGDQPQHF
V gene: TRBV5-6; clone size: once; J gene: TRBJ2-2; CDR3 protein: CASSSLDRDLTGELFF
V gene: TRBV5-1; clone size: once; J gene: TRBJ2-3; CDR3 protein: CASSFSYNTDTQYF
V gene: TRBV14; clone size: few; J gene: TRBJ1-3; CDR3 protein: CASSQTWTGRTTIYF
V gene: TRBV6-5; clone size: -; J gene: TRBJ2-2; CDR3 protein: CASSIGTAHGELFF
V gene: TRBV4-2; clone size: -; J gene: TRBJ1-5; CDR3 protein: CASSQGNRGDQPQHF
V gene: TRBV19; clone size: -; J gene: TRBJ1-4; CDR3 protein: CASIGAGEKLFF
V gene: TRBV4-2; clone size: -; J gene: TRBJ2-7; CDR3 protein: CASSQLGTSREQYF
V gene: TRBV6-5; clone size: -; J gene: TRBJ2-2; CDR3 protein: CASSYWGPNTGELFF
V gene: TRBV10-3; clone size: -; J gene: TRBJ2-2; CDR3 protein: CASEGRLATGELFF
V gene: TRBV15; clone size: -; J gene: TRBJ1-1; CDR3 protein: CATSAGRSNTEAFF
V gene: TRBV3-1/TRBV3-2; clone size: -; J gene: TRBJ1-6; CDR3 protein: CASSQGNSNSPLHF
V gene: TRBV2; clone size: -; J gene: TRBJ2-5; CDR3 protein: CASSASGARETQYF
V gene: TRBV4-2; clone size: -; J gene: TRBJ2-1; CDR3 protein: CASSQSTPPGNEQFF
V gene: TRBV6-2/TRBV6-3; clone size: -; J gene: TRBJ2-7; CDR3 protein: CASSHPRGGSTGNEQYF
V gene: TRBV6-6; clone size: -; J gene: TRBJ2-1; CDR3 protein: CASTLAGGGNEQFF
V gene: TRBV19; clone size: -; J gene: TRBJ1-6; CDR3 protein: CASSIDRQGNSPLHF